The present T cell receptor (beta chain) was sequenced within a study of breast tumors, draining lymph nodes, adjacent tissues. This clonotype was counted at least ten times. Its antigen remains unknown. Study-wide results and limits: Tumor repertoires ranked between lymph nodes and nontumor tissue in diversity, with V and J gene preferences. Compared with basal-like, luminal-like tumors shared significantly more repertoire with nontumor tissue. The lymph node origin of tumor T cells was framed as consistent with a hypothesis, not demonstrated.

TCRdb re-called the multiplex PCR reads with MiXCR, one entry per CDR3 protein. In the table there are 150,000 to 250,000 distinct CDR3 sequences, around a third of which are singletons. Breast cancer patients provided tissue from their axillary draining lymph nodes. Germline V gene sequence: CDR1 SGHRS, CDR2 YFSETQ. With 1 base clipped from V and 0 bases from J, the junction kept 8 bases outside the gene matches. CDR3 length: 17 amino acids. Sequenced material: axillary lymph node tissue. This clonotype originated in a female donor with breast cancer. Some clones in this sample may be carry-over from other donors' samples. J is TRBJ2-3 and V is TRBV5-1; TRBD1 matches at 7 bases. CDR3 loop: CASSLWGSTGSTDTQYF. In nucleotides, the CDR3 is TGCGCCAGCAGCTTGTGGGGATCGACAGGGAGCACAGATACGCAGTATTTT.